One and the same sample provided the 27 T cell receptor beta chains below, sequenced in a study of blood T cells in healthy people across ages. A second PCR, run for roughly 7 to 12 cycles, used a sample-barcoded 5' primer plus a J-beta primer mix. TCRdb recomputed calls from the 5' RACE reads with MiXCR, one row per CDR3 protein. The repertoire consists of 850,000 or so distinct CDR3 sequences, with about 28% occurring once and the leading ten covering about 18%. The sequenced material came from blood. These receptors all come from an elderly woman in good health.

The chain carries TRBV19 and TRBJ1-2, with D perhaps TRBD1 (6 bases). The germline gives CDR1 LNHDA, CDR2 SQIVND (reference sequence). This CDR3 region has 14 residues. Trimming removed 7 bases from V and 7 bases from J, with 19 bases in between. CDR3 bases: TGTGCCAGTATCGGTCAGGGGAGGTACCTTGGCTACACCTTC. Translating it yields CASIGQGRYLGYTF.

This clonotype has only a few counts. The chain combines TRBV6-5 with TRBJ1-4, with 9 bases identical to TRBD1. The germline V gene encodes CDR1 MNHEY and CDR2 SVGAGI. V lost 6 bases to trimming and J lost 3 bases; unmatched junction nucleotides: 2. This CDR3 spans 14 amino acids. The DNA of the CDR3 is TGTGCCAGCAGATACAGGGGGCCTAATGAAAAACTGTTTTTT. Residues: CASRYRGPNEKLFF.

Many counts were recorded for this clonotype. The chain is built from TRBV5-6 and TRBJ2-1; D uncertain. Germline CDR1 is SGHDT and CDR2 is YYEEEE. This CDR3 has 15 residues. V dropped 3 bases and J dropped 0 bases, with 10 bases sitting between them. CDR3 bases: TGTGCCAGCAGCTCAAAGTCCAGCTCCTACAATGAGCAGTTCTTC. Its protein is CASSSKSSSYNEQFF.

The sample holds a few counts of this clonotype. The J gene is TRBJ1-1, the V gene TRBV6-2 or TRBV6-3, with a weak D call TRBD1 (5 bases). V was pared by 3 bases and J by 4 bases, with 15 bases between. The CDR3 contains 15 residues. CDR1 and CDR2 from the germline V gene are MNHEY and SVGEGT. The CDR3 DNA reads TGTGCCAGCAGTTATCAAGCCTCGGGGCCCACTGAAGCTTTCTTT. Translated: CASSYQASGPTEAFF.

This clonotype has just a few counts. The CDR3 sequence: CSAKAVENEKLFF. For the CDR3, the DNA is TGCAGTGCTAAGGCAGTGGAGAATGAAAAACTGTTTTTT. This sequence joins TRBV29-1 and TRBJ1-4; D ambiguous. The CDR3 runs to 13 residues. The germline CDR1 and CDR2 sequences are SQVTM and ANQGSEA.

This clonotype was seen repeatedly, ten times or more. The rearrangement uses TRBV30 and TRBJ1-2; tentative D call: TRBD1 (5 bases). The CDR3 has 12 amino acids. The V and J ends lost 5 bases and 2 bases respectively, with 9 bases between them. The germline CDR1 and CDR2 sequences are GTSNPN and SVGIG (reference sequence). The CDR3 nucleotides read TGTGCCTGGCAAGGGGCGAACTATGGCTACACCTTC. The encoded protein is CAWQGANYGYTF.

Regarding this clonotype: A read error is possible here, since a much larger clone lies one base away. V usage is TRBV6-1 and J usage is TRBJ2-5; 7 nucleotides line up with TRBD1. The CDR3 loop spans 13 amino acids. V was pared by 4 bases and J by 3 bases, with 2 bases of the junction left unmatched. Germline lookup yields CDR1 MNHNS and CDR2 SASEGT. This CDR3 reads CASSADREETQYF. The CDR3 DNA follows: TGTGCCAGCAGTGCCGACAGGGAAGAGACCCAGTACTTC.

In regard to this clonotype: A much larger clone differs by one base, so this may be a read error. The chain carries TRBV6-2 or TRBV6-3 and TRBJ2-5; the D is unclear. The CDR3 is 14 residues long. Per the germline V gene, CDR1 is MNHEY and CDR2 is SVGEGT. DNA of the CDR3: TGTGCCAGCAGTTACGGGGTAGGGCAAGGGACCCAGTACTTC. Its protein is CASSYGVGQGTQYF.

This clonotype was recorded many times. The V and J genes are TRBV6-6 and TRBJ2-5, with 7 bases aligning to TRBD1. Germline CDR1 reads MNHNY; CDR2 reads SVGAGI (reference sequence). The length of the CDR3 is 14 residues. Losses at the gene ends were 7 bases for V and 2 bases for J; bases not matched to a gene: 7. CDR3 loop: CASNYRGAQETQYF. For the CDR3, the DNA is TGTGCCAGCAACTACAGGGGCGCACAAGAGACCCAGTACTTC.

V is TRBV29-1 and J is TRBJ2-7; TRBD2 aligns across 9 bases. The CDR3 runs 13 residues. Germline values: CDR1 SQVTM, CDR2 ANQGSEA. V gave up 5 bases and J gave up 0 bases; unmatched junction bases: 2. The CDR3 spells CSVSSGVSYEQYF. For the CDR3, the DNA is TGCAGCGTTTCTAGCGGGGTCTCCTACGAGCAGTACTTC.

The V and J genes are TRBV11-3 and TRBJ2-3; TRBD2 agrees at 8 bases. CDR1 is SGHNT, CDR2 YENEEA, per germline. This CDR3 is 15 amino acids long. The trim removed 4 bases at V and 3 bases at J, leaving 6 bases unmatched. CDR3 loop: CASSSRSGVTDTQYF. CDR3 sequence (DNA): TGTGCCAGCAGCTCCCGTAGCGGGGTAACAGATACGCAGTATTTT.

Notes on this clonotype: An end of the junction differs from the germline gene, which may be a read error. This sequence joins TRBV7-9 and TRBJ2-3, with D maybe TRBD2 (5 bases). Germline V CDR1 and CDR2: SEHNR, FQNEAQ (reference sequence). This CDR3 has 14 amino acids. The CDR3 region has the DNA TGTGCCTGCAGCTTCCGCGGGTCCACAGATACGCAGTATTTT. As protein: CACSFRGSTDTQYF.

Worth noting for this clonotype: Since a much larger clone is just one base distant, this may be a read error. This chain uses TRBV11-2 with TRBJ2-1; perhaps D is TRBD1 or TRBD2 (5 bases each). Trimming shortened V by 1 base and J by 7 bases, and 11 bases separated the two germline ends. CDR1 SGHAT and CDR2 FQNNGV come from the germline V gene. The CDR3 runs to 14 residues. CDR3: CASSLVYGANEQFF. For the CDR3, the DNA is TGTGCCAGCAGCTTAGTTTACGGGGCAAATGAGCAGTTCTTC.

At least ten counts were recorded for this clonotype. This chain joins TRBV12-3 or TRBV12-4 and TRBJ2-5; 8 positions agree with TRBD1. V lost 2 bases to trimming and J lost 4 bases; unmatched junction nucleotides: 12. The CDR3 has 17 amino acids. CDR3 nucleotide sequence: TGTGCCAGCAGTTTAAGCAGGGGGCGAATTTCGGGAGAGACCCAGTACTTC. Its protein product is CASSLSRGRISGETQYF.

This clonotype appeared a few times. This rearrangement joins TRBV20-1 to TRBJ1-5; D perhaps matches TRBD1 (5 bases). The CDR3 sequence is 13 residues long. From germline, CDR1 is DFQATT and CDR2 SNEGSKA (reference sequence). V was cut by 4 bases and J by 1 base, with 8 bases left in between. CDR3 sequence: CSATGRSNQPQHF. For the CDR3, the DNA is TGCAGTGCTACAGGGAGGAGCAATCAGCCCCAGCATTTT.

Ten or more counts support this clonotype. The rearrangement links TRBV7-2 to TRBJ2-1, with 8 positions matching TRBD2. Germline V gene lookup returns CDR1 SGHTA and CDR2 FQGNSA. The CDR3 consists of 15 residues. The V and J ends lost 2 bases and 9 bases, in that order; junction bases with no gene match: 9. The CDR3 coding sequence is TGTGCCAGCAGCTTAATGAGGGCGGGGGGCGGTGAGCAGTTCTTC. Amino acids: CASSLMRAGGGEQFF.

This clonotype showed up many times. The rearrangement uses TRBV20-1 and TRBJ2-4, with D possibly called TRBD1 or TRBD2 (5 bases each). Germline-derived CDR1 and CDR2 are DFQATT and SNEGSKA (reference sequence). The V and J ends lost 5 bases and 1 base respectively, with 9 bases between them. The length of the CDR3 is 13 residues. In DNA, the CDR3 is TGCAGTGCTCCCGGGACGGCCAAAAACATTCAGTACTTC. This sequence encodes CSAPGTAKNIQYF.

This clonotype has more than one count but fewer than ten. A much larger clonotype is one base distant, so this may be a read error. This chain's CDR3 is CASSSKTSGASSYNEQYF. Here the CDR3 DNA reads TGTGCCAGCAGTTCCAAGACTAGCGGGGCGAGCTCCTACAATGAGCAGTACTTC. The chain employs TRBV6-5 and TRBJ2-1; 11 nucleotides agree with TRBD2. The last part of the DNA fits TRBJ2-7 better; the J call may be wrong. The CDR3 is 18 residues long. The germline V gene has CDR1 MNHEY and CDR2 SVGAGI.

The rearrangement uses TRBV19 and TRBJ1-2; 10 bases are shared with TRBD1. Looked up from germline, CDR1 is LNHDA and CDR2 is SQIVND (reference sequence). The V segment lost 4 bases and the J segment 7 bases; nucleotides outside the gene matches: 3. This CDR3 comprises 13 residues. The CDR3 sequence is CASSKGQGFGYTF. The CDR3 nucleotides read TGTGCCAGTAGTAAGGGACAGGGGTTTGGCTACACCTTC.

This clonotype was seen ten or more times. The V gene is TRBV20-1, the J gene TRBJ2-1, with 11 bases identical to TRBD2. The CDR3 consists of 15 residues. Per the germline V gene, CDR1 is DFQATT and CDR2 is SNEGSKA (reference sequence). With 3 bases clipped from V and 8 bases from J, the junction kept 9 bases outside the gene matches. In DNA form, the CDR3 reads TGCAGTGCTAGCGGGCTTAGCGGGGGGGCCCATGAGCAGTTCTTC. This encodes CSASGLSGGAHEQFF.

This clonotype was found a few times. This may be a read error: a much more frequent sequence differs by one nucleotide. The chain combines TRBV7-2 with TRBJ2-7; 9 bases are shared with TRBD1. The CDR3 totals 15 residues. V dropped 5 bases and J dropped 1; count of bases not matched to a gene: 6. CDR1 SGHTA and CDR2 FQGNSA come from the germline V gene. The CDR3 coding sequence is TGTGCCAGCAGCATGGGACAGGGAGGATCCTACGAGCAGTACTTC. Translating gives CASSMGQGGSYEQYF.

There are many counts of this clonotype. Here the CDR3 reads CASSPASGGSDTQYF. The CDR3 DNA follows: TGTGCCAGCAGCCCTGCTAGCGGGGGGTCAGATACGCAGTATTTT. The chain links TRBV7-2 to TRBJ2-3, with TRBD2 matching 11 bases. V dropped 5 bases and J dropped 4; count of bases not matched to a gene: 5. Germline values: CDR1 SGHTA, CDR2 FQGNSA. This CDR3 region has 15 residues.

The sample holds many counts of this clonotype. This chain uses TRBV18 with TRBJ2-1; a possible D gene is TRBD1 (6 bases). The CDR3 is 17 residues long. The germline V gene has CDR1 KGHSH and CDR2 LQKENI. Trimming cost V 3 bases and J 8 bases, with 23 bases left between them. This CDR3 reads CASSPGSRTAGSYEQFF. In DNA, the CDR3 is TGTGCCAGCTCACCCGGCTCGCGGACAGCCGGAAGTTATGAGCAGTTCTTC.

The chain carries TRBV20-1 and TRBJ1-5, with D possibly TRBD1 on 5 matching bases. Looked up from germline, CDR1 is DFQATT and CDR2 is SNEGSKA (reference sequence). The CDR3 covers 15 residues. V lost 2 bases and J lost 4, with 15 bases in between. DNA for the CDR3: TGCAGTGCTAGAACACGGGGGTCGGGGAATCAGCCCCAGCATTTT. Amino acid sequence: CSARTRGSGNQPQHF.

This clonotype turned up a few times. A much larger clone differs from this one at a single base, so this may be a read error. The chain couples TRBV6-2 or TRBV6-3 to TRBJ1-4; possibly TRBD1 for D (5 bases). From germline, CDR1 is MNHEY and CDR2 SVGEGT. The CDR3 is 13 residues long. For the CDR3, the DNA is TGTGCCAGCTGCCGGGACTTTAATGAAAAACGGTTTTTT. Amino acids: CASCRDFNEKRFF.

The chain combines TRBV4-1 with TRBJ2-3; 9 nucleotides align to TRBD2. J was trimmed by 5 bases and V by 1 base; bases with no gene match: 10. In germline, CDR1 is MGHRA, CDR2 YSYEKL. The CDR3 is 17 residues long. The CDR3 reads CASSQGLGSGGRDTQYF. The CDR3 nucleotides are TGCGCCAGCAGCCAAGGGCTTGGCAGCGGGGGGAGAGATACGCAGTATTTT.

The chain carries TRBV20-1 and TRBJ1-6; D may be TRBD1 (6 bases). The CDR3 extends over 17 amino acids. The germline gives CDR1 DFQATT, CDR2 SNEGSKA (reference sequence). V gave up 0 bases and J gave up 7 bases, with 19 bases separating them. The CDR3 is CSARDRGEGTPNSPLHF. The DNA for the CDR3 is TGCAGTGCTAGAGATAGGGGAGAAGGGACACCAAATTCACCCCTCCACTTT.